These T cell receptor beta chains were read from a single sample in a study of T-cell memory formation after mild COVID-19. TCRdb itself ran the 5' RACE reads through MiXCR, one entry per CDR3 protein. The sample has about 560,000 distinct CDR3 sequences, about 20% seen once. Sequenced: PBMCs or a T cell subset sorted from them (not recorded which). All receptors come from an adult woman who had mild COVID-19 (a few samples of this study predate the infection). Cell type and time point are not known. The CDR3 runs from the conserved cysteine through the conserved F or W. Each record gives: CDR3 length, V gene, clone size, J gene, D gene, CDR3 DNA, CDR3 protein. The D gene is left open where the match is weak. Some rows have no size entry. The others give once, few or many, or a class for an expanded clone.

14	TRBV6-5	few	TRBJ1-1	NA	TGTGCCAGCAGGGTCGGGGGAGTGAACACTGAAGCTTTCTTT	CASRVGGVNTEAFF
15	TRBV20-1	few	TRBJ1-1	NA	TGCAGTGCTAGAGGCGGGCGGCAATTGAACACTGAAGCTTTCTTT	CSARGGRQLNTEAFF
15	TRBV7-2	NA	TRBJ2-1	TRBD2	TGTGCCAGCAGCTTAGCTGATGGCGGGAGAGGCGAGCAGTTCTTC	CASSLADGGRGEQFF
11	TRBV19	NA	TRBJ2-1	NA	TGTGCCAGTAGTAAGACCCCCGTATGGATCTTC	CASSKTPVWIF
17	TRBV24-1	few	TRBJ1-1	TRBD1	TGTGCCACCAGTGATTTGCTCGAGACAGGGCCGAACACTGAAGCTTTCTTT	CATSDLLETGPNTEAFF
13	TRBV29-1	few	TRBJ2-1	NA	TGCAGCGTTGAAGGGGGCAGGGACTATGAGCAGTTCTTC	CSVEGGRDYEQFF
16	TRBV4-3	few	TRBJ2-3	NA	TGCGCCAGCAGCCAAGAGGGCAGAGCCCCTACAGATACGCAGTATTTT	CASSQEGRAPTDTQYF
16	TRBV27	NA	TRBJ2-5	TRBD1	TGTGCCAGCAGTTTAATAGGTCAGGGGGTCCGGGAGACCCAGTACTTC	CASSLIGQGVRETQYF
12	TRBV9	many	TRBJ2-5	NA	TGTGCCAGCAGCGTATCGGGAGAGACCCAGTACTTC	CASSVSGETQYF
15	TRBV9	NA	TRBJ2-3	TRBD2	TGTGCCAGCAGCGTGATTAGCGGGAGTTGGGATACGCAGTATTTT	CASSVISGSWDTQYF
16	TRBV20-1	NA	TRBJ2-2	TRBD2	TGCAGTGCCAATTCGCTAGCGGGGGCGAACACCGGGGAGCTGTTTTTT	CSANSLAGANTGELFF
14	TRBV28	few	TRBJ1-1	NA	TGTGCCAGCAGTACGGGGGCGCCGGGCACTGAAGCTTTCTTT	CASSTGAPGTEAFF
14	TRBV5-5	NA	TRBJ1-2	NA	TGTGCCAGCAGCTTGGATTCAGGAATCTATGGCTACACCTTC	CASSLDSGIYGYTF
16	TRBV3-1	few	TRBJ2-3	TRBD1	TGTGCCAGCAGCCGCTCCCGACAGGGGATATTCAATACGCAGTATTTT	CASSRSRQGIFNTQYF
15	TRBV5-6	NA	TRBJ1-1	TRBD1	TGTGCCAGCAGCTGGACAGGGACCTTGAACACTGAAGCTTTCTTT	CASSWTGTLNTEAFF
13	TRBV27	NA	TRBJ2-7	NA	TGTGCCAGCACAGAGAGGGTAGGTCGCGAGCAGTACTTC	CASTERVGREQYF
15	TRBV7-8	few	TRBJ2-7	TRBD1	TGTGCCAGCAGCTTAGACAGGGGGCCACTCGGCGAGCAGTACTTC	CASSLDRGPLGEQYF
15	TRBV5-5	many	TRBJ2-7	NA	TGTGCCAGCAGCTTTCCGGGACTCAGCTCCTACGAGCAGTACTTC	CASSFPGLSSYEQYF
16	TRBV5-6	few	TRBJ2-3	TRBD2	TGTGCCAGCAGCCTCCTAGCGGGGGGGGTCACAGATACGCAGTATTTT	CASSLLAGGVTDTQYF
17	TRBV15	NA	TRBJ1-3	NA	TGTGCCACCAGCAGAGATCGAAGTCTGAGCTCTGGAAACACCATATATTTT	CATSRDRSLSSGNTIYF
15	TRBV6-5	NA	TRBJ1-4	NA	TGTGCCAGCAGCCCTTTGGTTAGACCTCGAGAAAAACTGTTTTTT	CASSPLVRPREKLFF
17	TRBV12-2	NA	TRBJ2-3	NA	TGTGCAAGTCGCTTAGCGCCCGGCGGGGAGAGCACAGATACGCAGTATTTT	CASRLAPGGESTDTQYF
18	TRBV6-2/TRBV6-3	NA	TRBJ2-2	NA	TGTGCCAGCAGTTACCGGGTAGTAGGCCGGCCGAACACCGGGGAGCTGTTTTTT	CASSYRVVGRPNTGELFF
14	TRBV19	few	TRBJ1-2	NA	TGTGCCAGTAGTGGGTTAATTGCTGGCTATGGCTACACCTTC	CASSGLIAGYGYTF